The 31 T cell receptor beta chains in this list originate from one sample, sequenced in a study of T cell responses to AZD1222 COVID-19 vaccine. Profiled with immunoSEQ multiplex PCR; TCRdb holds only in-frame clones, not every one. The table has over 100,000 clones, 90% to 95% seen once. The material sequenced was peripheral blood, taken on day 0 of AZD1222 vaccination. The origin of the receptors is an adult in good health.

The table lists this clone with a count of one. The chain couples TRBV4-3 to TRBJ2-6; D not certain. CDR1 is LGHNA and CDR2 is YSLEER in the germline V gene. CDR3 length: 18 residues. Trimming pared 0 bases from V and 0 bases from J, leaving 12 bases between. CDR3 sequence (DNA): TGCGCCAGCAGCCAAGATTGGGTTAGTAGCTCTGGGGCCAACGTCCTGACTTTC. It specifies CASSQDWVSSSGANVLTF.

The genes are TRBV19 and TRBJ1-2, with 7 bases identical to TRBD1. This CDR3 contains 15 residues. CDR1 and CDR2 from the germline V gene are LNHDA and SQIVND (reference sequence). J gave up 8 bases and V 8 bases, and 17 bases lay outside the gene matches. In DNA form, the CDR3 reads TGTGCCAGTGGCCCGGTACAGGGGCCTAGTGGAGGCTACACCTTC. This gives the protein CASGPVQGPSGGYTF. The entire variable domain, with the rest obtained from reference TRBV19 and TRBJ1-2, is as follows: DGGITQSPKYLFRKEGQNVTLSCEQNLNHDAMYWYRQDPGQGLRLIYYSQIVNDFQKGDIAEGYSVSREKKESFPLTVTSAQKNPTAFYLCASGPVQGPSGGYTFGSGTRLTVV.

This chain links TRBV18 with TRBJ1-5; no definite D call. Deletions cut 2 bases from V and 6 bases from J, with 11 bases between. From germline, CDR1 is KGHSH and CDR2 LQKENI. This CDR3 comprises 14 residues. CDR3 sequence: CASSPSGFSQPQHF. The DNA for the CDR3 is TGTGCCAGCTCACCAAGCGGGTTTAGTCAGCCCCAGCATTTT.

The V gene is TRBV2, the J gene TRBJ1-4, with 9 positions matching TRBD1. The ends lost 6 bases at V and 3 bases at J; junction bases unmatched: 8. From germline, CDR1 is SNHLY and CDR2 FYNNEI. The CDR3 runs 16 residues. This CDR3 reads CASSRTGTGSNEKLFF. Here the CDR3 DNA reads TGTGCCAGCAGCCGAACCGGGACAGGGTCTAATGAAAAACTGTTTTTT.

CDR3 DNA sequence: TGTGCCAGCTCACCGTGGCGGGGGGGCCAAGAGACCCAGTACTTC. Amino acids: CASSPWRGGQETQYF. The rearrangement links TRBV18 to TRBJ2-5; TRBD2 agrees at 9 bases. The CDR3 runs to 15 residues. Germline assignment: CDR1 KGHSH and CDR2 LQKENI. Losses at the gene ends were 3 bases for V and 1 base for J; bases not matched to a gene: 3.

This sequence joins TRBV6-2 or TRBV6-3 and TRBJ1-6, with D unresolved. Germline CDR1 is MNHEY and CDR2 is SVGEGT. This CDR3 region has 16 residues. V lost 6 bases and J lost 6, with 18 bases in between. CDR3 sequence (DNA): TGTGCCAGCAGCTCCGGACCGCTAAACGTTAATTCACCCCTCCACTTT. It is translated as CASSSGPLNVNSPLHF.

This chain connects TRBV7-2 to TRBJ1-2, with D perhaps matching TRBD1 (5 bases). CDR1 and CDR2 from the germline V gene are SGHTA and FQGNSA. Deletions cut 5 bases from V and 2 bases from J, with 9 bases between. There are 13 residues in the CDR3. CDR3 in DNA: TGTGCCAGCAGCCGAGGGGCCAACTATGGCTACACCTTC. Translating it yields CASSRGANYGYTF.

The V gene is TRBV6-5, the J gene TRBJ2-1; 11 nucleotides line up with TRBD2. Germline V CDR1 and CDR2: MNHEY, SVGAGI. Germline trimming cut 5 bases from V and 5 bases from J; bases unmatched to any gene: 5. The CDR3 is made up of 15 amino acids. The CDR3 DNA reads TGTGCCAGCAGTATCCCGGGACTAGCGGACAATGAGCAGTTCTTC. This gives the protein CASSIPGLADNEQFF.

J is TRBJ1-5 and V is TRBV30; D is possibly TRBD1 (6 bases). Trimming shortened V by 1 base and J by 6 bases, and 10 bases separated the two germline ends. The CDR3 sequence is 13 residues long. The V gene's germline CDR1 is GTSNPN and CDR2 SVGIG (reference sequence). The CDR3 sequence is CAWSGEGVQPQHF. CDR3 coding DNA: TGTGCCTGGAGTGGGGAGGGGGTTCAGCCCCAGCATTTT. Full variable domain (outside the CDR3, taken from reference TRBV30 and TRBJ1-5): SQTIHQWPATLVQPVGSPLSLECTVEGTSNPNLYWYRQAAGRGLQLLFYSVGIGQISSEVPQNLSASRPQDRQFILSSKKLLLSDSGFYLCAWSGEGVQPQHFGDGTRLSIL.

This chain connects TRBV12-5 to TRBJ1-6; 7 bases match TRBD1. Trimming removed 7 bases from V and 6 bases from J; junction bases left unmatched: 9. In germline, CDR1 is LGHNT, CDR2 FRNRAP. This CDR3 comprises 15 residues. CDR3 region: CASAYRQGSNSPLHF. DNA of the CDR3: TGTGCTAGTGCCTACAGACAGGGAAGTAATTCACCCCTCCACTTT.

This chain links TRBV2 with TRBJ1-3, with 9 bases that match TRBD1. The V gene end was trimmed by 2 bases and the J gene end by 12 bases; junction bases not matched to a gene: 8. This CDR3 contains 14 residues. CDR1 and CDR2 from the germline V gene are SNHLY and FYNNEI. The CDR3 spells CASSERTTGGYIYF. The CDR3 nucleotides read TGTGCCAGCAGTGAACGGACGACAGGGGGTTACATATATTTT.

The CDR3 nucleotides are TGTGCCAGCAGCCGAGACAGGATCTACACCTTC. Its protein product is CASSRDRIYTF. The chain couples TRBV12-3 or TRBV12-4 to TRBJ1-2; possible D gene TRBD1, 6 bases. V was shortened by 6 bases and J by 10 bases, with 12 bases between the two germline ends. This CDR3 comprises 11 residues.

The chain couples TRBV9 to TRBJ1-2; D remains ambiguous. CDR3 length equals 13 residues. With 1 base removed from V and 2 bases from J, the gap between germline ends came to 6 bases. Germline assignment: CDR1 SGDLS and CDR2 YYNGEE. This CDR3 is CASSVRLNYGYTF. The DNA of the CDR3 is TGTGCCAGCAGCGTAAGACTCAACTATGGCTACACCTTC. Full variable domain (missing parts from reference TRBV9 and TRBJ1-2): DSGVTQTPKHLITATGQRVTLRCSPRSGDLSVYWYQQSLDQGLQFLIQYYNGEERAKGNILERFSAQQFPDLHSELNLSSLELGDSALYFCASSVRLNYGYTFGSGTRLTVV.

V usage is TRBV29-1 and J usage is TRBJ1-5, with 10 bases fitting TRBD1. V was clipped by 6 bases and J by 6 bases; unmatched bases: 8. From germline, CDR1 is SQVTM and CDR2 ANQGSEA. The CDR3 runs 14 residues. The CDR3 is CSVTTGGVSQPQHF. As DNA, the CDR3 is TGCAGCGTGACGACAGGGGGCGTGAGTCAGCCCCAGCATTTT.

The CDR3 protein is CASSRGKAFF. The CDR3 DNA sequence: TGTGCCAGCAGTAGAGGTAAAGCTTTCTTT. This chain joins TRBV12-3 or TRBV12-4 and TRBJ1-1; D call uncertain. Trimming stripped 5 bases from V and 9 bases from J, with 7 bases between. This CDR3 comprises 10 residues.

This clone was observed a few times. The chain uses TRBV2 and TRBJ1-5; TRBD1 matches 7 bases. The V gene's germline CDR1 is SNHLY and CDR2 FYNNEI. The CDR3 totals 16 residues. The V gene end was trimmed by 6 bases and the J gene end by 4 bases; junction bases not matched to a gene: 12. This CDR3 reads CASRARDSEGNQPQHF. CDR3 DNA sequence: TGTGCCAGCAGAGCCCGGGACAGTGAGGGGAATCAGCCCCAGCATTTT.

The rearrangement uses TRBV6-1 and TRBJ1-1; TRBD1 might be the D (6 bases). Germline-derived CDR1 and CDR2 are MNHNS and SASEGT. Trimming removed 0 bases at V and 5 bases at J, with 13 bases between. This CDR3 region has 15 residues. In DNA form, the CDR3 reads TGTGCCAGCAGTGAAGCTGACGGGGGCTATACTGAAGCTTTCTTT. This gives the protein CASSEADGGYTEAFF.

The rearrangement uses TRBV11-2 and TRBJ1-1; tentative D call: TRBD1 (6 bases). The CDR3 covers 13 residues. Germline CDR1 and CDR2: SGHAT and FQNNGV. V was clipped by 5 bases and J by 6 bases, with 13 bases between them. The CDR3: CASSRAGGPEAFF. CDR3 nucleotide sequence: TGTGCCAGCAGCCGAGCCGGGGGGCCTGAAGCTTTCTTT.

V is TRBV28 and J is TRBJ1-4, with D hard to call. This CDR3 region has 17 residues. V was clipped by 1 base and J by 8 bases, with 20 bases between them. Germline lookup yields CDR1 MDHEN and CDR2 SYDVKM. The CDR3 DNA reads TGTGCCAGCAGTTTATCGCCCCTCACGCAACGGGAGGAAAAACTGTTTTTT. This sequence encodes CASSLSPLTQREEKLFF.

The genes are TRBV28 and TRBJ2-3; possible D gene TRBD1, 5 bases. CDR1 is MDHEN and CDR2 is SYDVKM in the germline V gene. CDR3 length equals 12 residues. V was cut by 8 bases and J by 3 bases, with 9 bases left in between. CDR3 nucleotide sequence: TGTGCCAGCTCAAGGGGTACAGATACGCAGTATTTT. Residues: CASSRGTDTQYF.

This chain connects TRBV19 to TRBJ1-1, with D uncertain. Germline V lookup: CDR1 LNHDA, CDR2 SQIVND (reference sequence). The CDR3 contains 14 residues. Trimming shortened V by 3 bases and J by 1 base, and 9 bases separated the two germline ends. The CDR3 nucleotides are TGTGCCAGTAGTATTATCCGACAGAACACTGAAGCTTTCTTT. Amino acids: CASSIIRQNTEAFF.

The rearrangement uses TRBV14 and TRBJ1-1, with 8 bases fitting TRBD1. Per the germline V gene, CDR1 is SGHDN and CDR2 is FVKESK. The CDR3 contains 15 residues. J gave up 1 base and V 2 bases, and 3 bases lay outside the gene matches. CDR3 nucleotide sequence: TGTGCCAGCAGCCAAAGGACAGGGTCGAACACTGAAGCTTTCTTT. Encoded protein: CASSQRTGSNTEAFF.

This chain joins TRBV7-2 and TRBJ1-2; a weak D match, TRBD1 (6 bases). CDR1 is SGHTA, CDR2 FQGNSA, per germline. V shed 1 base and J shed 5 bases, with 20 bases lying between them. The CDR3 length is 17 residues. CDR3 nucleotides: TGTGCCAGCAGCTTAGAAGGGGGTTTGAGGGTCGGGTATGGCTACACCTTC. It encodes CASSLEGGLRVGYGYTF.

This sequence joins TRBV4-3 and TRBJ2-3; TRBD1 might be the D (6 bases). Trimming cost V 1 base and J 4 bases, with 15 bases left between them. The CDR3 consists of 16 residues. The germline gives CDR1 LGHNA, CDR2 YSLEER. The CDR3 DNA reads as TGCGCCAGCAGCCAAGGTGGCCTTAGGGGGTCAGATACGCAGTATTTT. Residues: CASSQGGLRGSDTQYF.

The chain recombines TRBV24-1 with TRBJ2-1; TRBD2 matches at 12 bases. Germline loops: CDR1 KGHDR, CDR2 SFDVKD. The CDR3 consists of 16 residues. J gave up 7 bases and V 7 bases, and 10 bases lay outside the gene matches. The CDR3 sequence is CATSHLAGGPVNEQFF. CDR3 in DNA: TGTGCCACCAGCCACCTAGCGGGAGGGCCCGTAAATGAGCAGTTCTTC.

The chain has TRBV3-1 (or the pseudogene TRBV3-2) and TRBJ1-2; D possibly corresponds to TRBD1 (5 bases). Per germline, CDR1 LGHDT and CDR2 YNNKEL (reference sequence). V was trimmed by 0 bases and J by 4 bases, leaving 18 bases between them. This CDR3 is 17 amino acids long. The CDR3 loop reads CASSQDRWGGAVYGYTF. Here the CDR3 DNA reads TGTGCCAGCAGCCAAGATAGGTGGGGGGGAGCGGTCTATGGCTACACCTTC.

The V and J genes are TRBV7-8 and TRBJ2-3, with 10 positions matching TRBD2. Germline loops: CDR1 SGHVS, CDR2 FQNEAQ. The junction had 5 bases not matched to a gene; V was cut back by 3 bases and J by 2 bases. The CDR3 totals 16 residues. This chain's CDR3 is CASSFLAGETTDTQYF. In nucleotides, the CDR3 is TGTGCCAGCAGCTTTCTAGCGGGAGAAACCACAGATACGCAGTATTTT.

A single count supports this clone. The gene calls are TRBV28 and TRBJ1-1, with 8 bases identical to TRBD1. The CDR3 length is 14 residues. J was trimmed by 5 bases and V by 6 bases; bases with no gene match: 8. CDR1 and CDR2 from the germline V gene are MDHEN and SYDVKM. The CDR3 DNA sequence: TGTGCCAGCAGGTTAGGACAGGGTTATACTGAAGCTTTCTTT. Its translation: CASRLGQGYTEAFF.

This clone was recorded once. V is TRBV20-1 and J is TRBJ2-1; no reliable D call. Trimming took off 7 bases at V and 10 bases at J, with 14 bases between the two ends. The CDR3 length is 11 residues. In germline, CDR1 is DFQATT, CDR2 SNEGSKA (reference sequence). The CDR3 bases are TGCAGTGGTCAGTCCCTGTTCGAGCAGTTCTTC. Translation gives CSGQSLFEQFF.

The chain employs TRBV3-1 (or the pseudogene TRBV3-2) and TRBJ2-2, with D uncertain. The CDR3 sequence is 14 residues long. The germline V and J ends were trimmed by 4 bases and 0 bases, with 6 bases remaining between them. Germline V gives CDR1 LGHDT, CDR2 YNNKEL (reference sequence). The DNA of the CDR3 is TGTGCCAGCAGCCGCGGACCGAACACCGGGGAGCTGTTTTTT. This codes for CASSRGPNTGELFF.

This chain links TRBV11-2 with TRBJ2-6; D remains unclear. Germline CDR1 is SGHAT and CDR2 is FQNNGV. Between the trimmed V and J ends, which lost 3 bases and 0 bases, there was a span of 6 bases. This CDR3 contains 15 residues. The CDR3 spells CASSLGFSGANVLTF. CDR3 nucleotide sequence: TGTGCCAGCAGCTTGGGGTTCTCTGGGGCCAACGTCCTGACTTTC. Full variable domain (remainder filled in from reference TRBV11-2 and TRBJ2-6): EAGVAQSPRYKIIEKRQSVAFWCNPISGHATLYWYQQILGQGPKLLIQFQNNGVVDDSQLPKDRFSAERLKGVDSTLKIQPAKLEDSAVYLCASSLGFSGANVLTFGAGSRLTVL.